This TCR beta chain was profiled in a study of shared clonotypes between healthy human individuals. For every subset, genomic DNA was evenly distributed across several immunoSEQ plates. Clones were read by immunoSEQ multiplex PCR, and TCRdb kept only the in-frame ones, dropping some. There are a few million clones in the sample; roughly nine tenths occur only once, and about 0.13% lies in the top ten. Per the germline V gene, CDR1 is SEHNR and CDR2 is FQNEAQ (reference sequence). The CDR3 has 13 residues. Germline trimming cut 3 bases from V and 8 bases from J; bases unmatched to any gene: 5. Findings and caveats of the study: A handful of donors had around 5% of their naive CD4 clonotypes in common. Rarefaction analysis demonstrated incomplete sorted-subset sequencing notwithstanding large depth. Clonotypes not shared had lower generation probabilities than those common to all four donors.

This clone has a handful of counts. The antigen remains unidentified. This clonotype was obtained from a man aged 18-30 years in good health. The chain recombines TRBV7-9 with TRBJ1-2, with 8 bases matching TRBD1. Material: naive CD4+ T cells sorted from blood. Sample subset: CD45RA+ positively selected. The CDR3 sequence: CASSFSGGNGYTF. The CDR3 coding sequence is TGTGCCAGCAGCTTTTCAGGGGGCAACGGCTACACCTTC.